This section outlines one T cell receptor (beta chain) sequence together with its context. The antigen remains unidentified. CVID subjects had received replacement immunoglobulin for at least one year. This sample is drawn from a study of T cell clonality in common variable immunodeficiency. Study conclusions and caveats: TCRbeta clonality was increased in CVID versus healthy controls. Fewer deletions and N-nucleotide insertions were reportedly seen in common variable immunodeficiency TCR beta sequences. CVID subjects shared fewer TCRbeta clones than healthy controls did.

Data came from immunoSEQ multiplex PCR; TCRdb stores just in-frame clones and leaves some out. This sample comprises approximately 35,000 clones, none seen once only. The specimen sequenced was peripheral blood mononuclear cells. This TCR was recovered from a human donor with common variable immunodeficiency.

The CDR3 DNA, read in part, is TGTGCCAGCAGCTTAACAGGAGGGAACACTGAA. Its translation is CASSLTGGNTE. In full, the CDR3 is CASSLTGGNTEAFF. V gene TRBV7-8 combines with J gene TRBJ1-1, with D tentatively TRBD1 (5 bases). Sequencing ends 3 residues short of the CDR3 end; the germline J gene provides the rest. Germline V gene sequence: CDR1 SGHVS, CDR2 FQNEAQ. This CDR3 comprises 14 residues. V shed 2 bases and J shed 1 base, with 8 bases lying between them.